This T cell receptor beta chain was captured by sequencing in a study of CD8 T cells in ankylosing spondylitis. Study conclusions and caveats: Disease-linked clones were reportedly significantly enriched in matched ankylosing spondylitis synovial fluid. A number of the motif variants had already been described in reactive arthritis synovial fluid and blood. Ankylosing spondylitis blood seemed to carry a telltale TCR beta motif made of roughly 8 highly homologous variants.

Quantitative 5'-RACE with molecular barcodes produced the TCR beta libraries. MiXCR was run by TCRdb on the 5' RACE reads, yielding one entry per CDR3 protein. The sample has 470,000 or so distinct CDR3 sequences; 26% are singletons. This clonotype was recorded many times. What it recognizes is unknown. Germline V gene sequence: CDR1 SGHAT, CDR2 FQNNGV. Trimming stripped 3 bases from V and 5 bases from J, with 10 bases between. The CDR3 sequence is 13 residues long. Sequenced: blood, either unsorted or a sorted T cell fraction (not recorded which). The source of this sequence is a male donor with ankylosing spondylitis. V gene TRBV11-2 combines with J gene TRBJ2-5; D is uncertain. The CDR3 nucleotides read TGTGCCAGCAGCTTCAATAAAGAGGAGACCCAGTACTTC. It specifies CASSFNKEETQYF. The whole variable domain, filled in from reference TRBV11-2 and TRBJ2-5, reads EAGVAQSPRYKIIEKRQSVAFWCNPISGHATLYWYQQILGQGPKLLIQFQNNGVVDDSQLPKDRFSAERLKGVDSTLKIQPAKLEDSAVYLCASSFNKEETQYFGPGTRLLVL.